This T cell receptor (beta chain) was sequenced for a study of T cells in Graves' hyperthyroidism and ophthalmopathy. Looking at the study overall: The authors collected peripheral blood at initial diagnosis, before any treatment.

A word on this clonotype: Its antigen remains unknown. This sequence may be a read error, since a much larger clone differs from it by one base. Because the CDR3 is missing its conserved closing phenylalanine or tryptophan, this is likely a read error.

Amplified TCR beta CDR3 regions derived from RNA transcripts. RT-PCR in the first round (using the HTBI primer set) targeted the TCR CDR3. TCRdb fed the multiplex PCR reads into MiXCR, producing one record per CDR3 protein. The sample holds 75,000 to 100,000 distinct CDR3 sequences, under 65% seen once. The CDR3 runs 13 residues. V was pared by 5 bases and J by 9 bases, with 13 bases between. Germline CDR1 is ENHRY and CDR2 is SYGVKD. Newly diagnosed hyperthyroidism patients aged 18 to 65 years had disease lasting under 2 months. Study-wide findings and caveats: A median about 7 months before onset, the model predicted ophthalmopathy.

This chain uses TRBV10-3 with TRBJ2-2; D may be TRBD1 or TRBD2 (6 bases each). The sequencing sample was made of blood. The clonotype comes from a woman between 40 and 55 years old with Graves' hyperthyroidism. The CDR3 spells CAISPGGDRELFS. In DNA, the CDR3 is TGTGCCATCAGTCCTGGCGGGGACAGGGAGCTGTTTTCT.